One and the same sample provided the 26 T cell receptor beta chains below, sequenced in a study of cytomegalovirus exposure and HLA in healthy donors (dated by TCRdb to the late 2010s). The library was generated by the immunoSEQ multiplex PCR assay. For the multiplex PCR, a mixture combining 60 forward primers for TCR Vbeta segments and 13 reverse primers for TCR Jbeta segments was used. TCRdb took over this immuneACCESS table, retaining in-frame rearrangements with V and J assigned. Such tables are incomplete; in checked studies, under half of the missing clones stem from an unresolved V gene, and the remainder is unexplained. This sample's clone table shows 150,000 to 200,000 clones. The ten biggest clones cover approximately 0.72% of the sample. Sequencing was carried out using PBMCs. These receptors originate from a woman under 30 in good health and CMV-seropositive.

This chain connects TRBV7-2 to TRBJ2-3; 10 bases map to TRBD1. The V gene's germline CDR1 is SGHTA and CDR2 FQGNSA. This CDR3 has 14 residues. Trimming took 5 bases from V and 3 from J; bases not matched to a gene: 2. DNA for the CDR3: TGTGCCAGCAGCCGGGACAGGGGAACAGATACGCAGTATTTT. Translation: CASSRDRGTDTQYF. Together with reference TRBV7-2 and TRBJ2-3, the CDR3 gives the full variable domain: GAGVSQSPSNKVTEKGKDVELRCDPISGHTALYWYRQSLGQGLEFLIYFQGNSAPDKSGLPSDRFSAERTGGSVSTLTIQRTQQEDSAVYLCASSRDRGTDTQYFGPGTRLTVL.

This chain connects TRBV6-5 to TRBJ1-1; the D is unclear. This CDR3 has 15 amino acids. Germline V gene data show CDR1 as MNHEY and CDR2 as SVGAGI. Trimming removed 4 bases from V and 6 bases from J, with 18 bases in between. As DNA, the CDR3 is TGTGCCAGCAGTTCCACCGGAGTTGGGGAGGCTGAAGCTTTCTTT. This translates into CASSSTGVGEAEAFF.

The V gene is TRBV7-6, the J gene TRBJ2-2; TRBD2 agrees at 9 bases. The V and J ends lost 1 base and 6 bases, in that order; junction bases with no gene match: 6. The CDR3 consists of 16 residues. Germline CDR1 is SGHVS and CDR2 is FNYEAQ. The CDR3 reads CASSLVASGTAGELFF. CDR3 sequence (DNA): TGTGCCAGCAGCTTAGTGGCTAGCGGGACCGCCGGGGAGCTGTTTTTT.

V and J are TRBV11-3 and TRBJ1-6; D possibly corresponds to TRBD1 (6 bases). The V gene lost 6 bases and the J gene lost 8 bases, with 8 bases spanning the gap. CDR3 length equals 12 residues. Per the germline V gene, CDR1 is SGHNT and CDR2 is YENEEA. CDR3 sequence reads: CASSNRDSPLHF. The CDR3 DNA reads TGTGCCAGCAGTAACAGGGATTCACCCCTCCACTTT.

The chain recombines TRBV5-4 with TRBJ2-5, with 8 bases aligning to TRBD2. CDR3 size: 15 residues. The V gene's germline CDR1 is SGHNT and CDR2 YYREEE (reference sequence). The V gene end was trimmed by 0 bases and the J gene end by 5 bases; junction bases not matched to a gene: 6. The CDR3 bases are TGTGCCAGCAGCTTGGCGGGGGGGGCCAGGGAGACCCAGTACTTC. It is translated as CASSLAGGARETQYF.

The rearrangement joins TRBV27 to TRBJ1-2; 7 bases are shared with TRBD1. Unmatched junction bases numbered 6, after V lost 5 bases and J lost 0 bases. The germline V gene encodes CDR1 MNHEY and CDR2 SMNVEV (reference sequence). This CDR3 is built from 15 residues. CDR3 loop: CASSRTGASNYGYTF. The CDR3 DNA sequence: TGTGCCAGCAGTAGAACAGGGGCGTCTAACTATGGCTACACCTTC.

The chain has TRBV7-2 and TRBJ2-1, with TRBD2 matching 8 bases. This CDR3 contains 16 residues. The junction had 4 bases not matched to a gene; V was cut back by 2 bases and J by 1 base. The germline V gene encodes CDR1 SGHTA and CDR2 FQGNSA. The CDR3 DNA reads as TGTGCCAGCAGCTTACCCCCGGGAGGGTCCTACAATGAGCAGTTCTTC. It yields the protein CASSLPPGGSYNEQFF.

V usage is TRBV9 and J usage is TRBJ1-3; 7 bases are shared with TRBD1. Germline CDR1 is SGDLS and CDR2 is YYNGEE. V trimming: 0 bases; J trimming: 3 bases; junction bases outside the gene matches: 3. The CDR3 is 15 residues long. CDR3 sequence: CASSVGQGRGNTIYF. CDR3 coding DNA: TGTGCCAGCAGCGTAGGACAGGGACGTGGAAACACCATATATTTT.

This chain joins TRBV7-9 and TRBJ1-1, with D perhaps matching TRBD1 (6 bases). V was cut by 5 bases and J by 5 bases, with 12 bases left in between. This CDR3 region has 13 residues. The germline gives CDR1 SEHNR, CDR2 FQNEAQ (reference sequence). The CDR3 coding sequence is TGTGCCAGCAGCCGACAGGAGAGTACTGAAGCTTTCTTT. Translated: CASSRQESTEAFF.

The chain employs TRBV4-1 and TRBJ2-7, with D possibly matching TRBD1 (7 bases). V lost 3 bases and J 2 bases, leaving 14 bases between the germline ends. Germline CDR1 and CDR2: MGHRA and YSYEKL. CDR3 length: 15 residues. CDR3 protein: CASSQQSGGPYEQYF. CDR3 DNA sequence: TGCGCCAGCAGCCAGCAATCAGGGGGGCCCTACGAGCAGTACTTC.

V gene TRBV5-1 combines with J gene TRBJ2-3; TRBD2 matches at 7 bases. V lost 5 bases, J lost 2 bases, and 5 bases stayed unmatched. The germline V gene has CDR1 SGHRS and CDR2 YFSETQ. This CDR3 has 14 amino acids. The CDR3 protein is CASRAGTITDTQYF. As DNA, the CDR3 is TGCGCCAGCAGAGCGGGAACAATCACAGATACGCAGTATTTT.

V gene TRBV5-4 combines with J gene TRBJ2-1; 8 nucleotides align to TRBD2. Germline V gene sequence: CDR1 SGHNT, CDR2 YYREEE (reference sequence). V was pared by 4 bases and J by 13 bases, with 13 bases of the junction left unmatched. The CDR3 has 14 residues. DNA of the CDR3: TGTGCCAGCAGCCTACAGGGACGGGCGGGGGGCCAGTTCTTC. This sequence encodes CASSLQGRAGGQFF.

In DNA, the CDR3 is TGTGCCAGCAGCCAATGGAAAACGGGAGCCGACACCGGGGAGCTGTTTTTT. Its protein is CASSQWKTGADTGELFF. The chain recombines TRBV4-2 with TRBJ2-2, with TRBD2 as a possible D gene (6 bases). V gave up 2 bases and J gave up 3 bases, with 16 bases separating them. Germline-derived CDR1 and CDR2 are LGHNA and YNFKEQ. This CDR3 spans 17 amino acids.

This chain links TRBV2 with TRBJ2-3, with D unresolved. V lost 5 bases and J 1 base, leaving 10 bases between the germline ends. From germline, CDR1 is SNHLY and CDR2 FYNNEI. The length of the CDR3 is 14 residues. CDR3 coding DNA: TGTGCCAGCAGTAAACAGATACGCACAGATACGCAGTATTTT. Protein sequence: CASSKQIRTDTQYF.

The chain links TRBV18 to TRBJ2-1, with 8 nucleotides matching TRBD2. The V gene end was trimmed by 6 bases and the J gene end by 3 bases; junction bases not matched to a gene: 4. This CDR3 has 14 amino acids. Germline values: CDR1 KGHSH, CDR2 LQKENI. In DNA form, the CDR3 reads TGTGCCAGCTCCCCCGGGGGGGGCTACAATGAGCAGTTCTTC. Its translation is CASSPGGGYNEQFF.

V is TRBV18 and J is TRBJ1-1; TRBD1 agrees at 7 bases. The J segment lost 3 bases and the V segment lost 5 bases, leaving 6 bases of the junction unmatched. The CDR3 totals 14 residues. CDR1 is KGHSH, CDR2 LQKENI, per germline. The CDR3 nucleotides read TGTGCCAGCTCAAAACAGGGGCTGCACACTGAAGCTTTCTTT. This codes for CASSKQGLHTEAFF.

Here the CDR3 DNA reads TGTGCCAGCAGGCCCGGGACAACCCGCTCAAAACTGTTTTTT. Protein sequence: CASRPGTTRSKLFF. The genes are TRBV27 and TRBJ1-4; maybe TRBD1 (6 bases). The CDR3 has 14 amino acids. Germline CDR1 and CDR2: MNHEY and SMNVEV (reference sequence). V shed 6 bases and J shed 10 bases, with 18 bases lying between them.

This sequence joins TRBV30 and TRBJ1-2; D gene unclear. V lost 0 bases and J lost 7, with 6 bases in between. Germline CDR1 reads GTSNPN; CDR2 reads SVGIG (reference sequence). This CDR3 region has 11 residues. This CDR3 reads CAWSVASGYTF. In DNA form, the CDR3 reads TGTGCCTGGAGTGTTGCGAGTGGCTACACCTTC.

The genes are TRBV6-4 and TRBJ2-1; TRBD2 agrees at 9 bases. This CDR3 has 15 amino acids. The germline gives CDR1 MRHNA, CDR2 SNTAGT. J gave up 7 bases and V 1 base, and 5 bases lay outside the gene matches. The CDR3 spells CASSDFAGGRNEQFF. The CDR3 DNA reads as TGTGCCAGCAGTGACTTCGCGGGGGGGCGGAATGAGCAGTTCTTC.

The CDR3 is CASSLDPGQETQYF. DNA for the CDR3: TGCGCCAGCAGCTTGGACCCAGGTCAAGAGACCCAGTACTTC. The rearrangement links TRBV5-1 to TRBJ2-5; no clear D gene. CDR1 and CDR2 (germline): SGHRS, YFSETQ. Deletions cut 0 bases from V and 2 bases from J, with 8 bases between. This CDR3 has 14 amino acids.

V usage is TRBV10-3 and J usage is TRBJ2-5; TRBD1 is a possible D gene (5 bases). Trimming took off 5 bases at V and 8 bases at J, with 18 bases between the two ends. The CDR3 has 14 residues. CDR1 is ENHRY, CDR2 SYGVKD, per germline. The CDR3 DNA reads as TGTGCCATCAGTAGCGACAGTTCGTTCGTTACCCAGTACTTC. Translating gives CAISSDSSFVTQYF.

The rearrangement links TRBV7-3 to TRBJ1-2; perhaps TRBD1 as D (6 bases). Per germline, CDR1 SGHTA and CDR2 FQGTGA. The V gene lost 5 bases and the J gene lost 7 bases, with 20 bases spanning the gap. This CDR3 is built from 15 residues. CDR3 residues: CASSRGGEPGSGYTF. CDR3 nucleotide sequence: TGTGCCAGCAGCCGAGGGGGGGAGCCGGGGAGTGGCTACACCTTC.

The chain joins TRBV19 to TRBJ2-7; TRBD1 agrees at 10 bases. CDR1 and CDR2 (germline): LNHDA, SQIVND (reference sequence). V shed 6 bases, J shed 3 bases, and the junction held 11 bases outside the gene matches. The length of the CDR3 is 16 residues. The CDR3 loop reads CASRVKAGQGGYEQYF. CDR3 in DNA: TGTGCCAGTAGGGTTAAAGCCGGACAGGGGGGCTACGAGCAGTACTTC.

The chain joins TRBV18 to TRBJ1-2; tentatively, D is TRBD1 (5 bases). The CDR3 length is 15 residues. Germline CDR1 and CDR2: KGHSH and LQKENI. With 3 bases removed from V and 3 bases from J, the gap between germline ends came to 14 bases. The chain's CDR3 is CASSPTQGRDYGYTF. The CDR3 DNA is TGTGCCAGCTCACCGACTCAGGGTAGGGACTATGGCTACACCTTC.

The chain couples TRBV15 to TRBJ1-1, with 7 bases matching TRBD1. Unmatched junction bases numbered 9, after V lost 3 bases and J lost 11 bases. Germline CDR1 is LNHNV and CDR2 is YYDKDF (reference sequence). The CDR3 loop spans 13 amino acids. The CDR3 region has the DNA TGTGCCACCAGCAGGGCTACAGGGGAATGGGCTTTCTTT. Translating it yields CATSRATGEWAFF.

The rearrangement joins TRBV19 to TRBJ2-1, with D possibly matching TRBD2 (5 bases). The CDR3 has 15 residues. Germline assignment: CDR1 LNHDA and CDR2 SQIVND (reference sequence). The V gene lost 3 bases and the J gene lost 8 bases, with 17 bases spanning the gap. CDR3 region: CASSISLARPDEQFF. DNA for the CDR3: TGTGCCAGTAGTATTAGTCTAGCCCGGCCCGATGAGCAGTTCTTC.